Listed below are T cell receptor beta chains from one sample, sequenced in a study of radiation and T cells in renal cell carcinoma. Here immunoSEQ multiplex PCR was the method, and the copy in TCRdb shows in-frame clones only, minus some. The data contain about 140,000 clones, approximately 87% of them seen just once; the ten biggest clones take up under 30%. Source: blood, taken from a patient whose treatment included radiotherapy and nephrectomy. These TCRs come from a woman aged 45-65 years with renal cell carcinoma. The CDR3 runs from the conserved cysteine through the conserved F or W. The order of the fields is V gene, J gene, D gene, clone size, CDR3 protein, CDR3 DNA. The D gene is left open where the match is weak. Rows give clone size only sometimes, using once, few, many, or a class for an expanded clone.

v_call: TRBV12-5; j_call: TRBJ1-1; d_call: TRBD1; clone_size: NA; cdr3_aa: CASGLLTSDRVNTEAFF; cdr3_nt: TGTGCTAGTGGTTTGCTCACCTCGGACAGGGTGAACACTGAAGCTTTCTTT
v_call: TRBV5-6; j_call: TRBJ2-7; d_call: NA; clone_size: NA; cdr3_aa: CASSLYGAYEQYF; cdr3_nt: TGTGCCAGCAGCTTGTATGGAGCCTACGAGCAGTACTTC
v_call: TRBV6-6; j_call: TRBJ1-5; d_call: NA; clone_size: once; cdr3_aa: CASSYEVGNQPQHF; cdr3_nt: TGTGCCAGCAGTTACGAGGTTGGCAATCAGCCCCAGCATTTT
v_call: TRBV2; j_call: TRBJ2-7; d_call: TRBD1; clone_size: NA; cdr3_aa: CASSRRGRNEQYF; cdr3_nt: TGTGCCAGCAGCCGCAGGGGGCGCAACGAGCAGTACTTC
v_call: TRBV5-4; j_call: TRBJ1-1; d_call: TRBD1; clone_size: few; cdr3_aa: CASSAGQAGTEAFF; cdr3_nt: TGTGCCAGCAGCGCCGGACAGGCGGGCACTGAAGCTTTCTTT
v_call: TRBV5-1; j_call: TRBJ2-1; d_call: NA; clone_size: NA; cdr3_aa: CASSLVSTVDNEQFF; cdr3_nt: TGCGCCAGCAGCTTAGTTTCCACAGTCGACAATGAGCAGTTCTTC
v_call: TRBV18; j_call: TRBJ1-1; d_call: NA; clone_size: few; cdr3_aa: CASSPQTENTEAFF; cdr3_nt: TGTGCCAGCTCACCACAGACAGAGAACACTGAAGCTTTCTTT
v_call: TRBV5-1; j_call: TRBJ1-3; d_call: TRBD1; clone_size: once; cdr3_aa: CASSLKPGQGDSGNTIYF; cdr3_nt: TGCGCCAGCAGCTTGAAACCGGGACAGGGGGACTCTGGAAACACCATATATTTT
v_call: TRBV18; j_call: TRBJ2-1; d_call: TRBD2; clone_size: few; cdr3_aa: CASSLWTSGMGNEQFF; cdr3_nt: TGTGCCAGCTCACTTTGGACTAGCGGGATGGGCAATGAGCAGTTCTTC
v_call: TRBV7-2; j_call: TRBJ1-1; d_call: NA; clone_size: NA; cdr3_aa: CASSRGQSEAFF; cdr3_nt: TGTGCCAGCAGCCGGGGACAATCTGAAGCTTTCTTT
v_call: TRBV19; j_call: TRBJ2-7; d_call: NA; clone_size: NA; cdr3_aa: CASSIQRGTFYEQYF; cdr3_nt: TGTGCCAGTAGTATACAGAGGGGGACTTTCTACGAGCAGTACTTC
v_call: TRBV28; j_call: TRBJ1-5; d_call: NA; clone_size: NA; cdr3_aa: CATTKRAQHF; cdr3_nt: TGTGCCACTACAAAGCGGGCCCAGCATTTT
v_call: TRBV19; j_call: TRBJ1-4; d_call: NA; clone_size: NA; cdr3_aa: CASSIRGRNNEKLFF; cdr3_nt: TGTGCCAGTAGTATCCGTGGACGGAATAATGAAAAACTGTTTTTT
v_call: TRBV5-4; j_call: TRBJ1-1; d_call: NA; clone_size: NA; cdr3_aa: CASRTGINTEAFF; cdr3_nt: TGTGCCAGCCGCACAGGGATAAACACTGAAGCTTTCTTT